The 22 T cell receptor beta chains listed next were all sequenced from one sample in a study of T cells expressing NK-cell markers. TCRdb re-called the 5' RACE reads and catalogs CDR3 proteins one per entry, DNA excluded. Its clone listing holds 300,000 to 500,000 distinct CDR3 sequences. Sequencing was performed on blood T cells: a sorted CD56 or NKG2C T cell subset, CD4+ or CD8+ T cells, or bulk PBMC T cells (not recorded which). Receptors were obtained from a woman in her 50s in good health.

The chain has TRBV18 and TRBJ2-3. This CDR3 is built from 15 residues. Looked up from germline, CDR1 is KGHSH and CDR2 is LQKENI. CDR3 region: CASSPYGSLTDTQYF.

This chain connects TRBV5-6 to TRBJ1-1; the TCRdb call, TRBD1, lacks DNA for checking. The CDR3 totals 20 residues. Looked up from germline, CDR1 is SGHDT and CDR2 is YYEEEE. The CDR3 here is CASSSLERSRVTGVNTEAFF.

CDR3: CSVERLGKGETQYF. The chain links TRBV29-1 to TRBJ2-5; TCRdb's D call, TRBD2, is unchecked because there is no DNA. CDR3 length: 14 amino acids. CDR1 and CDR2 from the germline V gene are SQVTM and ANQGSEA.

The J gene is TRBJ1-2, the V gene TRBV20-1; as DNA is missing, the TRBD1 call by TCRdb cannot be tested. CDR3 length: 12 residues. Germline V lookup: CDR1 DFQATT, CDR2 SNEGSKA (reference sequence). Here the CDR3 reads CSAKTGVIGYTF.

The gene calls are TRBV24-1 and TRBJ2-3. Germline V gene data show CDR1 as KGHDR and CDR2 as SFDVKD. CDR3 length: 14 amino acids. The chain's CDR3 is CATSDPRASDTQYF.

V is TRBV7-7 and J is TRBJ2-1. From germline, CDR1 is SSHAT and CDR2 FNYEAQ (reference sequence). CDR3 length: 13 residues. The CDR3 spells CASSAQEWDEQFF.

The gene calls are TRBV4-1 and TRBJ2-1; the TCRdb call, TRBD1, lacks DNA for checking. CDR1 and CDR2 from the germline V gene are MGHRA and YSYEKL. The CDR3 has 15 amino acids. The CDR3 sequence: CASSQRQGFVNEQFF.

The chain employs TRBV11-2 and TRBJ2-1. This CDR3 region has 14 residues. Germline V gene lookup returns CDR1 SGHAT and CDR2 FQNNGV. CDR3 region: CASSGSRSYNEQFF.

CDR3 in amino acids: CASSLKGQGPYEQYF. This sequence joins TRBV5-1 and TRBJ2-7; no DNA is available, so the TRBD1 call from TCRdb remains unchecked. Germline CDR1 SGHRS, CDR2 YFSETQ. This CDR3 has 15 residues.

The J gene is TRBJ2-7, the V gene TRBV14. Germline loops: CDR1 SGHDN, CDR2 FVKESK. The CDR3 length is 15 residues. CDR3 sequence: CASSQRWGSSYEQYF.

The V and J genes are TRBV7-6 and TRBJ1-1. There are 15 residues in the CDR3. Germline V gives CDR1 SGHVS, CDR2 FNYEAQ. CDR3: CASTLGPTGNTEAFF.

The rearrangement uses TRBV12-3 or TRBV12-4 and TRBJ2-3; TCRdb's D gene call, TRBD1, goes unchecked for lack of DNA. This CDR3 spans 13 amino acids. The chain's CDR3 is CASRPQGTITQYF.

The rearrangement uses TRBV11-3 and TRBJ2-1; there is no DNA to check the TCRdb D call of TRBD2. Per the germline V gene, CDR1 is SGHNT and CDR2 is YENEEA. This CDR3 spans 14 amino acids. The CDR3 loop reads CASRPRDYPDEQFF.

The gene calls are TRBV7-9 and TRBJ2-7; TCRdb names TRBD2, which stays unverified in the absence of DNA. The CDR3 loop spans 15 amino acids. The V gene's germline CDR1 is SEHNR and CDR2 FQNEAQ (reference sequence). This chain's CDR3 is CASSFHRDWPYEQYF.

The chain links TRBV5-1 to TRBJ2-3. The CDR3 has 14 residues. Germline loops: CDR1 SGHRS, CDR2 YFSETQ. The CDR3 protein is CASSLALIADTQYF.

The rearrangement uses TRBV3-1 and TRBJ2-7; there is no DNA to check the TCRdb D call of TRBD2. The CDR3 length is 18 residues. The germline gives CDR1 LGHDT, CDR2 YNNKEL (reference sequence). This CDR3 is CASSQAGEGLGSSYEQYF.

The CDR3 loop is CSALEVPDTQYF. The rearrangement uses TRBV20-1 and TRBJ2-3. There are 12 residues in the CDR3. The germline V gene has CDR1 DFQATT and CDR2 SNEGSKA (reference sequence).

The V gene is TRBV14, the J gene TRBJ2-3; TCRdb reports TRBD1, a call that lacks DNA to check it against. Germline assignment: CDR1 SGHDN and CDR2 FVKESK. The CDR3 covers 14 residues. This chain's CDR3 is CASSQGGHQDTQYF.

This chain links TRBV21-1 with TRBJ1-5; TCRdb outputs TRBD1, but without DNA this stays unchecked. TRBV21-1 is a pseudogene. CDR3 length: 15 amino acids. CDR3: CASSGLGQGCQPQHF.

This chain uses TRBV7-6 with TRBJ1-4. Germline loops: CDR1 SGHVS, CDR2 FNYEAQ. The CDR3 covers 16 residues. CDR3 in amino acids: CASSPFNLASNEKLFF.

This CDR3 reads CASTSGYSYNEQFF. This chain connects TRBV19 to TRBJ2-1. Germline loops: CDR1 LNHDA, CDR2 SQIVND (reference sequence). The CDR3 spans 14 residues.

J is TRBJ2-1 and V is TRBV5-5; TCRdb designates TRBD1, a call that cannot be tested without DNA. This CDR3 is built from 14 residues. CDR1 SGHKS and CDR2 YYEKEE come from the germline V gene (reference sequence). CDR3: CASSPGPIWTEQFF.